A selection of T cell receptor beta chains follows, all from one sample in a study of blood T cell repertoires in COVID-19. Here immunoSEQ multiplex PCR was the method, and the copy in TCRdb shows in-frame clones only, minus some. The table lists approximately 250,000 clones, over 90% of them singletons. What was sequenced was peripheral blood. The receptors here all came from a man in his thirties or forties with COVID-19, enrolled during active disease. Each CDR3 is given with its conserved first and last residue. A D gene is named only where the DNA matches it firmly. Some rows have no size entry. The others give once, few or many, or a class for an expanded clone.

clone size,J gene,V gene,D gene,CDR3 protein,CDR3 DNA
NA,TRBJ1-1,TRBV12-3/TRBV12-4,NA,CASSILRASEAFF,TGTGCCAGCAGTATTCTCCGTGCGTCTGAAGCTTTCTTT
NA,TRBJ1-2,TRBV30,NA,CRGNYGYTF,TGTAGGGGGAACTATGGCTACACCTTC
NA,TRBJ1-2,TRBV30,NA,CAWSSQGNYGYTF,TGTGCCTGGAGTAGTCAGGGGAACTATGGCTACACCTTC
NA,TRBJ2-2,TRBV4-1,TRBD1,CASSQGVQGANTGELFF,TGCGCCAGCAGCCAAGGGGTGCAGGGGGCCAACACCGGGGAGCTGTTTTTT
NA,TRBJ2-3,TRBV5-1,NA,CASSLFLRVEDTQYF,TGCGCCAGCAGCTTGTTCCTCAGGGTAGAAGATACGCAGTATTTT
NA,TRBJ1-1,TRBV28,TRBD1,CASRTGTGDAFF,TGTGCCAGCAGAACGGGGACAGGGGACGCTTTCTTT
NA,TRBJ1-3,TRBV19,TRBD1,CASFDGGQGSGNTIYF,TGTGCCAGTTTTGATGGGGGACAGGGGTCTGGAAACACCATATATTTT
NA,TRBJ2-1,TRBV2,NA,CALTTRWDTNRGPNEQFF,TGTGCCTTAACCACTAGATGGGACACAAACCGGGGACCCAATGAGCAGTTCTTC
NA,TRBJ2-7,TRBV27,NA,CASSFTASMGKGGQYF,TGTGCCAGCAGTTTCACCGCGTCGATGGGGAAAGGAGGGCAGTACTTC
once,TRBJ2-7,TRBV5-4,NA,CASSLRGAPLEQYF,TGTGCCAGCAGCCTCAGGGGGGCGCCTCTCGAGCAGTACTTC
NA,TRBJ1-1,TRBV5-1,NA,CASSLGWAPNTEAFF,TGCGCCAGCAGCTTGGGCTGGGCTCCGAACACTGAAGCTTTCTTT
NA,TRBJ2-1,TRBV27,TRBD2,CASSLRRGGSEQFF,TGTGCCAGCAGTTTACGGCGGGGGGGCAGTGAGCAGTTCTTC
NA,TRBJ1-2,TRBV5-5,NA,CASSLNSDRNYGYTF,TGTGCCAGCAGCTTGAACTCCGACAGAAACTATGGCTACACCTTC
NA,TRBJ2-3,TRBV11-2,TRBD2,CASRGAGESSGTDTQYF,TGTGCCAGCAGAGGAGCGGGGGAATCTTCTGGCACAGATACGCAGTATTTT
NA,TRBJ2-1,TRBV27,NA,CASSSNRGTATMYDNEQFF,TGTGCCAGCAGTTCCAATCGGGGGACAGCCACCATGTACGACAATGAGCAGTTCTTC
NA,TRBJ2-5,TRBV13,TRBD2,CASSPRTSGQETQYF,TGTGCCAGCAGCCCCCGGACTAGCGGGCAAGAGACCCAGTACTTC